These T cell receptor beta chains were read from a single sample in a study of blood T cell repertoires in COVID-19. Data came from immunoSEQ multiplex PCR; TCRdb stores just in-frame clones and leaves some out. This table holds some 310,000 clones, about 90% found once. Specimen: peripheral blood. These receptor sequences come from a woman younger than 45 with COVID-19, enrolled during active disease. Each CDR3 is given with its conserved first and last residue. D genes are given only for firm matches. A clone size is listed for some rows: how often the clone was seen (once, few, many), or a class if it is expanded.

CDR3 protein	CDR3 DNA	CDR3 length	clone size	J gene	D gene	V gene
CASSQEDRTPDRGYTF	TGTGCCAGCAGCCAAGAAGACAGGACACCGGACCGGGGCTACACCTTC	16	.	TRBJ1-2	.	TRBV3-1/TRBV3-2
CASSPAALRASYEQYF	TGTGCCAGCAGCCCGGCCGCCCTGAGGGCGTCCTACGAGCAGTACTTC	16	.	TRBJ2-7	.	TRBV7-2
CASSPPRQGNTEAFF	TGCGCCAGCAGCCCCCCCCGACAGGGAAACACTGAAGCTTTCTTT	15	few	TRBJ1-1	TRBD1	TRBV5-1
CASRDRGRLYGYTF	TGTGCCAGCAGGGACAGGGGGCGCTTATATGGCTACACCTTC	14	.	TRBJ1-2	TRBD1	TRBV2
CASRDRATEKLFF	TGTGCCAGCAGGGACAGGGCGACTGAAAAACTGTTTTTT	13	.	TRBJ1-4	TRBD1	TRBV5-4
CASSVLGSDNEKLFF	TGTGCCAGCAGCGTTCTAGGATCCGATAATGAAAAACTGTTTTTT	15	.	TRBJ1-4	.	TRBV9
CASSVQGNTEAFF	TGTGCCAGTAGTGTTCAGGGGAACACTGAAGCTTTCTTT	13	.	TRBJ1-1	.	TRBV19
CASGFIPPTRGGTDTQYF	TGTGCTAGTGGTTTCATTCCCCCAACTAGGGGAGGGACAGATACGCAGTATTTT	18	.	TRBJ2-3	TRBD2	TRBV12-5
CASREIGTSGRAGNEQFF	TGTGCCAGCAGGGAGATCGGGACTAGCGGGAGGGCTGGCAATGAGCAGTTCTTC	18	once	TRBJ2-1	TRBD2	TRBV2
CTSSRRDIYEQYF	TGCACCAGCAGCCGGCGGGATATCTACGAGCAGTACTTC	13	.	TRBJ2-7	.	TRBV1
CASSLITPGGGMNTEAFF	TGTGCCAGCAGCTTAATAACCCCAGGGGGCGGAATGAACACTGAAGCTTTCTTT	18	.	TRBJ1-1	TRBD1	TRBV27
CASSLGGRQPQHF	TGTGCCAGCAGCTTGGGGGGGCGGCAGCCCCAGCATTTT	13	many	TRBJ1-5	.	TRBV5-6
CASSWTAGGGGTDTQYF	TGTGCCAGCAGCTGGACGGCAGGGGGCGGAGGCACAGATACGCAGTATTTT	17	.	TRBJ2-3	TRBD1	TRBV5-5
CASHRQGANTGELFF	TGTGCCAGTCATAGACAGGGCGCGAACACCGGGGAGCTGTTTTTT	15	.	TRBJ2-2	TRBD1	TRBV19
CASSSARQGYNTEAFF	TGCGCCAGCAGCTCGGCACGACAGGGGTACAACACTGAAGCTTTCTTT	16	.	TRBJ1-1	TRBD1	TRBV5-1
CASSLEGAAYGYTF	TGTGCCAGCAGCCTAGAGGGGGCGGCCTATGGCTACACCTTC	14	once	TRBJ1-2	TRBD1	TRBV5-5
CASSLSNGLAAHNEQFF	TGTGCCAGCAGTTTATCAAACGGACTAGCGGCACACAATGAGCAGTTCTTC	17	.	TRBJ2-1	TRBD2	TRBV27
CASSLDGQGVPFF	TGTGCCAGCAGCTTAGATGGGCAGGGGGTCCCTTTCTTT	13	.	TRBJ1-1	TRBD1	TRBV7-2
CASSRSAEFNTEAFF	TGTGCCAGCTCACGATCTGCGGAATTTAACACTGAAGCTTTCTTT	15	.	TRBJ1-1	.	TRBV18
CASSQDRVYGYTF	TGTGCCAGTAGTCAGGACAGGGTATATGGCTACACCTTC	13	.	TRBJ1-2	TRBD1	TRBV19
CASSSRVAKAFF	TGTGCCAGCAGCTCGCGGGTGGCAAAAGCTTTCTTT	12	.	TRBJ1-1	.	TRBV3-1/TRBV3-2
CASSDGTPNTEAFF	TGTGCCAGTAGTGACGGGACACCGAACACTGAAGCTTTCTTT	14	once	TRBJ1-1	.	TRBV19
CASSIRVFEVSAGELFF	TGTGCCAGTAGTATACGAGTTTTTGAGGTGAGCGCCGGGGAGCTGTTTTTT	17	.	TRBJ2-2	.	TRBV19
CASSFGTGLNYGYTF	TGTGCCAGCAGCTTCGGGACAGGGCTCAACTATGGCTACACCTTC	15	.	TRBJ1-2	TRBD1	TRBV7-9
CAWSRDRGNQETQYF	TGTGCCTGGAGTAGGGACAGGGGGAACCAAGAGACCCAGTACTTC	15	once	TRBJ2-5	TRBD1	TRBV30
CASSGLRTGAFF	TGTGCCAGCAGTGGCTTAAGGACAGGGGCTTTCTTT	12	once	TRBJ1-1	TRBD1	TRBV28
CASSLAGGETQYF	TGTGCCAGCAGCTTAGCGGGAGGAGAGACCCAGTACTTC	13	.	TRBJ2-5	TRBD2	TRBV5-8
CASSPTTIRGDTQYF	TGCGCCAGCAGCCCGACTACTATCCGTGGAGATACGCAGTATTTT	15	.	TRBJ2-3	.	TRBV5-1
CSVEGGGNGYTF	TGCAGCGTTGAAGGGGGGGGCAATGGCTACACCTTC	12	.	TRBJ1-2	.	TRBV29-1
CASSLDVRVEQFF	TGTGCCAGCAGCTTAGATGTGAGGGTTGAGCAGTTCTTC	13	.	TRBJ2-1	.	TRBV7-8
CASSYGQGGEKLFF	TGTGCCAGCAGTTACGGACAGGGTGGTGAAAAACTGTTTTTT	14	.	TRBJ1-4	TRBD1	TRBV6-5
CASSPTTSGASYEQYF	TGCGCCAGCAGCCCCACGACTAGCGGAGCCTCCTACGAGCAGTACTTC	16	.	TRBJ2-7	TRBD2	TRBV5-1
CASKGLAGVVEQYF	TGTGCCAGCAAAGGACTAGCGGGAGTCGTTGAGCAGTACTTC	14	once	TRBJ2-7	TRBD2	TRBV2
CASRPRDYGYGYTF	TGTGCCAGCAGACCTCGGGACTACGGCTATGGCTACACCTTC	14	.	TRBJ1-2	.	TRBV28
CASSKEREIDTQYF	TGTGCCAGCAGCAAGGAGCGGGAGATAGATACGCAGTATTTT	14	.	TRBJ2-3	TRBD2	TRBV7-9